Below, 28 T cell receptor beta chains from the same sample are listed, as sequenced in a study of T-cell memory formation after mild COVID-19. Via MiXCR, TCRdb re-called the 5' RACE reads, giving one row per CDR3 protein. This sample has a few hundred thousand distinct CDR3 sequences, with roughly 15% found just once. Material for sequencing was PBMCs or a T cell subset sorted from them (not recorded which). These receptors were obtained from a man between 18 and 29 years old who had mild COVID-19 (a few samples of this study predate the infection). Cell type and time point are not known.

This clonotype showed up just a few times. The chain combines TRBV20-1 with TRBJ2-3, with 10 positions matching TRBD2. J lost 2 bases, V lost 6 bases, and 11 bases had no gene match. The germline gives CDR1 DFQATT, CDR2 SNEGSKA (reference sequence). The CDR3 contains 16 residues. The CDR3 coding sequence is TGCAGTGCCACCCCCGTAGCGGGGGGAAACACAGATACGCAGTATTTT. Amino acids: CSATPVAGGNTDTQYF.

A few counts support this clonotype. The chain employs TRBV4-3 and TRBJ1-6; no clear D. Trimming pared 3 bases from V and 10 bases from J, leaving 13 bases between. Germline CDR1 reads LGHNA; CDR2 reads YSLEER. CDR3 length: 14 residues. The chain's CDR3 is CASSHSGPRSPLHF. In DNA, the CDR3 is TGCGCCAGCAGCCACTCCGGACCGAGGTCACCCCTCCACTTT.

This clonotype came up many times. This chain links TRBV5-1 with TRBJ2-5; D not resolved. CDR1 and CDR2 (germline): SGHRS, YFSETQ. This CDR3 spans 12 amino acids. The V end lost 1 base, the J end lost 0 bases, and 1 base lay between the germline ends. This CDR3 is CASSLHQETQYF. The DNA for the CDR3 is TGCGCCAGCAGCTTGCACCAAGAGACCCAGTACTTC. The variable domain in full, completed from reference TRBV5-1 and TRBJ2-5, reads KAGVTQTPRYLIKTRGQQVTLSCSPISGHRSVSWYQQTPGQGLQFLFEYFSETQRNKGNFPGRFSGRQFSNSRSEMNVSTLELGDSALYLCASSLHQETQYFGPGTRLLVL.

This chain joins TRBV11-2 and TRBJ2-7; no firm D call. The CDR3 covers 12 residues. In germline, CDR1 is SGHAT, CDR2 FQNNGV. Between the trimmed V and J ends, which lost 0 bases and 5 bases, there was a span of 5 bases. CDR3 in DNA: TGTGCCAGCAGCTTAGATCGACACGAGCAGTACTTC. Translation: CASSLDRHEQYF. Full variable domain (remainder filled in from reference TRBV11-2 and TRBJ2-7): EAGVAQSPRYKIIEKRQSVAFWCNPISGHATLYWYQQILGQGPKLLIQFQNNGVVDDSQLPKDRFSAERLKGVDSTLKIQPAKLEDSAVYLCASSLDRHEQYFGPGTRLTVT.

This clonotype was picked up many times. The rearrangement uses TRBV7-2 and TRBJ2-7, with 11 bases aligning to TRBD2. This CDR3 is built from 18 residues. Germline assignment: CDR1 SGHTA and CDR2 FQGNSA. The V and J ends lost 2 bases and 8 bases, in that order; junction bases with no gene match: 17. The DNA of the CDR3 is TGTGCCAGCAGCTTAACGCCTGGACTAGCGGGCGTCCCAGGGCAGCAGTACTTC. Encoded protein: CASSLTPGLAGVPGQQYF.

This clonotype was counted only a few times. The V and J genes are TRBV5-1 and TRBJ2-2; no reliable D call. The V and J ends lost 1 base and 5 bases respectively, with 9 bases between them. Germline V gene sequence: CDR1 SGHRS, CDR2 YFSETQ. CDR3 size: 14 residues. CDR3 protein: CASSLSKGTGELFF. The DNA for the CDR3 is TGCGCCAGCAGCTTGTCTAAGGGAACCGGGGAGCTGTTTTTT. Looking up the rest from reference TRBV5-1 and TRBJ2-2 gives the full variable domain: KAGVTQTPRYLIKTRGQQVTLSCSPISGHRSVSWYQQTPGQGLQFLFEYFSETQRNKGNFPGRFSGRQFSNSRSEMNVSTLELGDSALYLCASSLSKGTGELFFGEGSRLTVL.

The chain carries TRBV9 and TRBJ2-1, with a possible D match to TRBD2 (7 bases). In germline, CDR1 is SGDLS, CDR2 YYNGEE. Trimming left V 3 bases short and J 9 bases short, with 19 bases between. The CDR3 has 15 amino acids. CDR3 protein: CASSAQAGARGEQFF. The CDR3 coding sequence is TGTGCCAGCAGCGCACAGGCGGGGGCCAGGGGTGAGCAGTTCTTC.

This clonotype was detected a few times. The V gene is TRBV20-1, the J gene TRBJ1-5, with 7 bases aligning to TRBD1. V shed 1 base, J shed 6 bases, and the junction held 3 bases outside the gene matches. CDR3 length equals 13 residues. The germline V gene encodes CDR1 DFQATT and CDR2 SNEGSKA (reference sequence). CDR3: CSARGQGGQPQHF. The CDR3 nucleotides read TGCAGTGCTAGAGGACAGGGAGGTCAGCCCCAGCATTTT.

This clonotype was observed a few times. The genes are TRBV29-1 and TRBJ1-1, with a possible D match to TRBD1 (5 bases). CDR1 is SQVTM, CDR2 ANQGSEA, per germline. There are 14 residues in the CDR3. The V gene lost 5 bases and the J gene lost 4 bases, with 17 bases spanning the gap. The CDR3 DNA reads as TGCAGCGTTCGCCGGGACTCGCAGGGCACTGAAGCTTTCTTT. Residues: CSVRRDSQGTEAFF. The full variable domain, completed using reference TRBV29-1 and TRBJ1-1, is SAVISQKPSRDICQRGTSLTIQCQVDSQVTMMFWYRQQPGQSLTLIATANQGSEATYESGFVIDKFPISRPNLTFSTLTVSNMSPEDSSIYLCSVRRDSQGTEAFFGQGTRLTVV.

This clonotype was recorded many times. The chain joins TRBV20-1 to TRBJ2-7; 8 nucleotides agree with TRBD1. CDR3 size: 14 residues. V shed 4 bases and J 4 bases; nucleotides not matched to a gene: 9. CDR1 is DFQATT, CDR2 SNEGSKA, per germline (reference sequence). The CDR3 sequence: CSATQGAGQYEQYF. In nucleotides, the CDR3 is TGCAGTGCTACCCAGGGGGCCGGACAGTACGAGCAGTACTTC.

CDR3 protein: CSVVGAVETQYF. CDR3 DNA sequence: TGCAGCGTTGTTGGCGCCGTGGAGACCCAGTACTTC. This chain joins TRBV29-1 and TRBJ2-5; D is uncertain. V was cut by 4 bases and J by 5 bases, with 11 bases left in between. This CDR3 comprises 12 residues. The V gene's germline CDR1 is SQVTM and CDR2 ANQGSEA.

The chain is built from TRBV7-9 and TRBJ1-1; D is undetermined. Germline loops: CDR1 SEHNR, CDR2 FQNEAQ (reference sequence). Trimming stripped 4 bases from V and 1 base from J, with 7 bases between. The CDR3 consists of 13 residues. The CDR3: CASSSETNTEAFF. The CDR3 nucleotides read TGTGCCAGCAGCTCCGAGACGAACACTGAAGCTTTCTTT.

The genes are TRBV20-1 and TRBJ2-4; 7 nucleotides line up with TRBD2. The ends lost 4 bases at V and 7 bases at J; junction bases unmatched: 13. Looked up from germline, CDR1 is DFQATT and CDR2 is SNEGSKA (reference sequence). This CDR3 contains 15 residues. CDR3 amino acids: CSATALAGRGNIQYF. The CDR3 nucleotides read TGCAGTGCTACAGCCTTAGCCGGGCGGGGGAACATTCAGTACTTC.

This clonotype was detected only a few times. The chain carries TRBV6-2 or TRBV6-3 and TRBJ2-3; weak D call: TRBD2 (6 bases). The CDR3 runs to 16 residues. V shed 6 bases and J shed 2 bases, with 18 bases lying between them. Per germline, CDR1 MNHEY and CDR2 SVGEGT. The CDR3 DNA reads as TGTGCCAGCAGATTAACCTGGGGAGGCTTCACAGATACGCAGTATTTT. Amino acids: CASRLTWGGFTDTQYF.

There are a few counts of this clonotype. The V and J genes are TRBV20-1 and TRBJ1-5, with a tentative D call TRBD1 (6 bases). Looked up from germline, CDR1 is DFQATT and CDR2 is SNEGSKA (reference sequence). The V end lost 5 bases, the J end lost 7 bases, and 18 bases lay between the germline ends. The CDR3 extends over 14 amino acids. The chain's CDR3 is CSAYPRGLGQPQHF. CDR3 coding DNA: TGCAGTGCTTACCCTCGGGGGCTCGGGCAGCCCCAGCATTTT.

In this sample, this clonotype turned up once. Its ends do not fully match the called genes, so a read error is possible. CDR3 nucleotide sequence: TGTGCTAGCAGCCCACGACAGGCTTTGTCTAATGAGCAGTTCTTC. Translated: CASSPRQALSNEQFF. The J gene is TRBJ2-1, the V gene TRBV7-7; perhaps TRBD1 as D (6 bases). CDR3 size: 15 residues. The V gene's germline CDR1 is SSHAT and CDR2 FNYEAQ (reference sequence).

In its sample, this clonotype was seen many times. The chain combines TRBV7-2 with TRBJ2-7; perhaps TRBD2 as D (6 bases). V was clipped by 7 bases and J by 7 bases, with 17 bases between them. This CDR3 contains 13 residues. Germline V lookup: CDR1 SGHTA, CDR2 FQGNSA. CDR3 nucleotide sequence: TGTGCCAGCACCCAGACGGGAGCGAGAGAGCAGTACTTC. Its translation: CASTQTGAREQYF. Variable domain in full (rest from reference TRBV7-2 and TRBJ2-7): GAGVSQSPSNKVTEKGKDVELRCDPISGHTALYWYRQSLGQGLEFLIYFQGNSAPDKSGLPSDRFSAERTGGSVSTLTIQRTQQEDSAVYLCASTQTGAREQYFGPGTRLTVT.

The V gene is TRBV12-3 or TRBV12-4, the J gene TRBJ1-5, with D uncertain. The CDR3 is 15 residues long. Deletions cut 2 bases from V and 2 bases from J, with 10 bases between. This chain's CDR3 is CASSLPVGGNQPQHF. The CDR3 bases are TGTGCCAGCAGTTTACCGGTGGGAGGCAATCAGCCCCAGCATTTT.

This chain links TRBV30 with TRBJ1-3; D gene ambiguous. Trimming took 2 bases from V and 8 from J, leaving 13 bases between them. The CDR3 runs to 13 residues. The germline V gene encodes CDR1 GTSNPN and CDR2 SVGIG (reference sequence). CDR3 nucleotides: TGTGCCTGGAGTATGGGTCAGACGGACACCATATATTTT. Translating it yields CAWSMGQTDTIYF.

This clonotype came up many times. V is TRBV27 and J is TRBJ1-2; tentatively, D is TRBD1 (5 bases). Germline assignment: CDR1 MNHEY and CDR2 SMNVEV (reference sequence). The CDR3 is 13 amino acids. Trimming stripped 0 bases from V and 7 bases from J, with 9 bases between. The CDR3 nucleotides read TGTGCCAGCAGTTTATCAGAGGGGAGTGGCTACACCTTC. It encodes CASSLSEGSGYTF.

This clonotype was seen at least ten times. The chain recombines TRBV5-1 with TRBJ2-1, with D uncertain. Germline CDR1 reads SGHRS; CDR2 reads YFSETQ. This CDR3 is 12 amino acids long. Trimming left V 0 bases short and J 6 bases short, with 4 bases between. CDR3 in amino acids: CASSLVVNEQFF. The CDR3 DNA reads TGCGCCAGCAGCTTGGTGGTCAATGAGCAGTTCTTC.

The chain joins TRBV20-1 to TRBJ2-7, with a tentative D call TRBD1 (5 bases). CDR1 and CDR2 from the germline V gene are DFQATT and SNEGSKA (reference sequence). The length of the CDR3 is 16 residues. Trimming cost V 0 bases and J 6 bases, with 21 bases left between them. In nucleotides, the CDR3 is TGCAGTGCTAGAGATATAGGGGCCCACAGGATAACCGAGCAGTACTTC. This translates into CSARDIGAHRITEQYF.

This CDR3 reads CASSQDHVGSLVTDTQYF. CDR3 DNA: TGCGCCAGCAGCCAAGATCACGTGGGAAGCCTGGTGACAGATACGCAGTATTTT. The rearrangement links TRBV4-3 to TRBJ2-3; unclear D gene. CDR1 is LGHNA, CDR2 YSLEER, per germline. This CDR3 region has 18 residues. Trimming stripped 0 bases from V and 3 bases from J, with 19 bases between.

This clonotype was detected many times. The J gene is TRBJ2-3, the V gene TRBV6-2 or TRBV6-3; possibly TRBD2 for D (7 bases). The germline CDR1 and CDR2 sequences are MNHEY and SVGEGT. The CDR3 covers 17 residues. The ends were cut back, 7 bases at V and 2 bases at J, with 22 bases in the middle. The CDR3 bases are TGTGCCAGCACTCCGGGGGGCGCAAGGGGCTTCACAGATACGCAGTATTTT. This sequence encodes CASTPGGARGFTDTQYF.

A few counts support this clonotype. The chain is built from TRBV12-3 or TRBV12-4 and TRBJ2-1; 14 positions match TRBD2. The CDR3 extends over 17 amino acids. The J segment lost 4 bases and the V segment lost 1 base, leaving 3 bases of the junction unmatched. The CDR3 spells CASSLGLAGGSYNEQFF. CDR3 DNA: TGTGCCAGCAGTTTAGGACTAGCGGGGGGGAGTTACAATGAGCAGTTCTTC.

The J gene is TRBJ2-1, the V gene TRBV6-5; D uncertain. Trimming removed 2 bases from V and 6 bases from J, with 11 bases in between. Germline loops: CDR1 MNHEY, CDR2 SVGAGI. This CDR3 contains 14 residues. DNA for the CDR3: TGTGCCAGCAGTTACGAAGGGAACCTCAATGAGCAGTTCTTC. Encoded protein: CASSYEGNLNEQFF.

In its sample, this clonotype was seen many times. V is TRBV12-3 or TRBV12-4 and J is TRBJ2-5; maybe TRBD2 (7 bases). This CDR3 is 14 amino acids long. V gave up 2 bases and J gave up 4 bases, with 11 bases separating them. This CDR3 reads CASSLSGGLETQYF. CDR3 nucleotides: TGTGCCAGCAGTTTATCGGGGGGCCTAGAGACCCAGTACTTC.

This clonotype came up many times. The V and J genes are TRBV4-3 and TRBJ2-3, with 7 nucleotides matching TRBD2. From germline, CDR1 is LGHNA and CDR2 YSLEER. The CDR3 length is 19 residues. Losses at the gene ends were 0 bases for V and 0 bases for J; bases not matched to a gene: 12. For the CDR3, the DNA is TGCGCCAGCAGCCAAGATCGGAGACTAGCCCCCCGGAGCACAGATACGCAGTATTTT. The encoded protein is CASSQDRRLAPRSTDTQYF.